This paragraph covers one TCR beta chain sequence. What it recognizes is unknown. The material for each subset, its genomic DNA, was split evenly across several immunoSEQ plates. Profiled with immunoSEQ multiplex PCR; TCRdb holds only in-frame clones, not every one. This sample has about 2.1 million clones, with just over 90% found just once. Positive CCR7 selection of CD45RO-negative cells yielded the naive CD8 cells, and terminally differentiated effector memory CD45RA+ cells were excluded. The entry originates in a study of shared clonotypes between healthy human individuals. Overall study: Per donor, CD8 memory used one plate, CD8 naive used two, CD4 memory used three and CD4 naive used three. Study-wide results and limits: The genetic and exposure-history diversity represented was limited by few donors.

The sample comprised naive CD8+ T cells from PBMCs. The clonotype was recovered from a man between 18 and 29 years old in good health. Some clones in this sample may be carry-over from other donors' samples.

Here the CDR3 reads CASRIPGSTEAFF. CDR3 nucleotides: TGTGCCAGCAGAATTCCAGGGAGCACTGAAGCTTTCTTT. The chain employs TRBV6-5 and TRBJ1-1; tentative D call: TRBD1 (5 bases). V was pared by 6 bases and J by 4 bases, with 12 bases between. Germline loops: CDR1 MNHEY, CDR2 SVGAGI. The CDR3 totals 13 residues.